This entry concerns a single TCR beta chain. Losses at the gene ends were 3 bases for V and 3 bases for J; bases not matched to a gene: 4. Germline values: CDR1 GTSNPN, CDR2 SVGIG (reference sequence). The CDR3 loop spans 13 amino acids. This entry belongs to a study of blood T cell repertoires in COVID-19. Study-level background: Whether acute or convalescent, the COVID-19 samples came from the United States, Italy and Spain.

Assay: immunoSEQ multiplex PCR; the TCRdb copy retains only in-frame clones and omits some. The sample lists about 480,000 clones, 88% occurring once. The sequenced material came from peripheral blood. V is TRBV30 and J is TRBJ1-1; 7 bases align to TRBD1. This receptor was obtained from a woman aged 45-65 years with COVID-19, enrolled during active disease. The CDR3 here is CAWSYTGDTEAFF. In DNA, the CDR3 is TGTGCCTGGAGCTATACAGGGGACACTGAAGCTTTCTTT.